Given below is one T cell receptor (beta chain) in context. This entry is derived from a study of OX40 agonist ivuxolimab in advanced cancers. Sequencing was performed with immunoSEQ multiplex PCR; in TCRdb, only in-frame clones are kept and a portion is missing. Seen here are approximately 13,000 clones, 75% to 85% observed once, and the top ten hold approximately 45%. Looked up from germline, CDR1 is LNHDA and CDR2 is SQIVND (reference sequence). The CDR3 has 12 amino acids. Trimming removed 6 bases at V and 11 bases at J, with 13 bases between. The TCR was taken from an adult with an advanced solid tumor such as melanoma, head and neck, liver or kidney cancer. The gene calls are TRBV19 and TRBJ2-2, with D possibly TRBD1 on 5 matching bases. The sample consisted of CD4+ or CD8+ T cells sorted from blood, taken in a trial of the OX40 agonist ivuxolimab. The CDR3 coding sequence is TGTGCCAGTAGCAAGGCAGGGCCAGAGCTGTTTTTT. It encodes CASSKAGPELFF. Full variable domain (remainder filled in from reference TRBV19 and TRBJ2-2): DGGITQSPKYLFRKEGQNVTLSCEQNLNHDAMYWYRQDPGQGLRLIYYSQIVNDFQKGDIAEGYSVSREKKESFPLTVTSAQKNPTAFYLCASSKAGPELFFGEGSRLTVL.